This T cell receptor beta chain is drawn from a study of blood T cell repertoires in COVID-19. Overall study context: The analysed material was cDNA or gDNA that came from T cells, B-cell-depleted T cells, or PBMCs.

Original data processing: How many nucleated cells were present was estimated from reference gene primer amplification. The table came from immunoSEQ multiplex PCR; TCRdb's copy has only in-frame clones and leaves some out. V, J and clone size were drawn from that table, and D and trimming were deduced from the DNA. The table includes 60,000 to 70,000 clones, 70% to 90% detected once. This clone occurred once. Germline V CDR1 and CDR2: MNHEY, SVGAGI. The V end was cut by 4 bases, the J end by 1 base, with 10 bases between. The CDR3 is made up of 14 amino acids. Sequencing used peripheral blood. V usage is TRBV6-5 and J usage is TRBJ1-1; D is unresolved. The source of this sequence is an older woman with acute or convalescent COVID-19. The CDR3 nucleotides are TGTGCCAGCAGTTCCTTCCGTAGGAACACTGAAGCTTTCTTT. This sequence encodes CASSSFRRNTEAFF.